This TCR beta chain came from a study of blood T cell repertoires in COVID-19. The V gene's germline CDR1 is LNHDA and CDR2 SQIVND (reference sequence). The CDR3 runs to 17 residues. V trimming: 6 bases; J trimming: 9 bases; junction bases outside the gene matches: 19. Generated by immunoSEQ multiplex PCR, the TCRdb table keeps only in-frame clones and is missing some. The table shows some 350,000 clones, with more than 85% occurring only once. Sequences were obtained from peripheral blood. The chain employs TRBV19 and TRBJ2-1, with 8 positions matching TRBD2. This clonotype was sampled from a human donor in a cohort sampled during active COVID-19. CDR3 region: CASRHGGLDRRAGEQFF. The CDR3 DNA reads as TGTGCCAGTAGACACGGGGGACTAGACCGCCGGGCGGGTGAGCAGTTCTTC.